Sequencing of this T cell receptor beta chain was carried out in a study of T-cell reconstitution after alpha-beta-depleted transplantation in children listed by TCRdb under 2016. Regarding the research as a whole: Using TCR repertoire profiling, the study followed T-cell immune reconstitution in a quantitative way in children after TCRalphabeta/CD19-depleted allogeneic hematopoietic cell transplantation. General findings and caveats noted by the study authors: The apparently early alphabetaT-cell count recovery about two months after transplant was reportedly dependent on only several hundred rapidly expanded clones derived from non-depleted graft cells. In some patients, the high TCRbeta diversity seen at day 60 was put down to recipient T cells and intrathymic progenitors that had survived conditioning. Hyperexpanded clone frequencies declined over subsequent months; after one year, T-cell counts and TCRbeta diversity were mostly attributed to newly produced T cells.

Turning to this clonotype: What antigen it recognizes has not been identified. It has no much larger one-base neighbor in the sample; base qualities were not kept.

Library prep was done by PCR. The instrument was an Illumina HiSeq 2500. TCR library preparation used molecular barcoding, with unique molecular identifiers applied to normalize quantification of the TCRbeta repertoire. The public reads were reprocessed in TCRdb via fastp at Q25 and MiXCR, keeping in-frame beta chains. One record per CDR3 amino acid sequence lists the most common genes and DNA. This sample comprises just under 350,000 distinct CDR3 sequences, around 15% of them detected only once. The top ten clonotypes cover about 41% of the sample. The germline V and J ends show losses of 4 bases and 3 bases respectively, and no gene match explains 2 bases of the junction. Reading the germline V gene gives CDR1 SGHRS and CDR2 YFSETQ. The CDR3 measures 13 amino acids from cysteine to phenylalanine. Of the read, only the CDR3 DNA is kept; its 39 bases are in frame from base 1. The treatment or condition tag for this specimen amounts to: allogeneic hematopoietic cell transplantation with graft depleted of TCRalphabeta T cells and CD19 B cells. The children who served as transplant recipients had been given grafts of TCRalphabeta/CD19-depleted allogeneic hematopoietic cells.

The sequencing here drew on PBMCs, mostly from graft donor cells, taken 360 days after TCRalphabeta/CD19-depleted stem cell transplant. The rearrangement combines TRBV5-1 with TRBJ2-5; the central 8 bases match TRBD1. The TCR was taken from a male patient aged 2-15 years who had a stem cell transplant for acute lymphoblastic leukemia, so the T cells may come from the graft donor. The sequenced DNA: TGCGCCAGCAGCCAGACAGGGGAAGAGACCCAGTACTTC. It specifies CASSQTGEETQYF.